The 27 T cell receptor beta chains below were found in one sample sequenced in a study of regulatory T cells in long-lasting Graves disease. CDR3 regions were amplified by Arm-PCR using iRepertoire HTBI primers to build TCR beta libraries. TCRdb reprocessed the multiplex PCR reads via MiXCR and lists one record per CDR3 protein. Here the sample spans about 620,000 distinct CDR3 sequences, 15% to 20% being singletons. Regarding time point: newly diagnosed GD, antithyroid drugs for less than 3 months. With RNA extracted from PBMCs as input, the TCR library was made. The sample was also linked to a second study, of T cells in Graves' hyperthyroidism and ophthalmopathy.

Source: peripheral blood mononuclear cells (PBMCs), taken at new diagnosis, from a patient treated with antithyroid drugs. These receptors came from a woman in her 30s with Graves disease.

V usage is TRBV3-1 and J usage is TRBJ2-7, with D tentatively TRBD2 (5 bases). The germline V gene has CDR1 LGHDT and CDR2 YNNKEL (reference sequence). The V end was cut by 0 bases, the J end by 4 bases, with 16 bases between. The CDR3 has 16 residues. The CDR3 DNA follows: TGTGCCAGCAGCCAAGATCTCGTGGTTGGCGGGTACGAGCAGTACTTC. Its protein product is CASSQDLVVGGYEQYF.

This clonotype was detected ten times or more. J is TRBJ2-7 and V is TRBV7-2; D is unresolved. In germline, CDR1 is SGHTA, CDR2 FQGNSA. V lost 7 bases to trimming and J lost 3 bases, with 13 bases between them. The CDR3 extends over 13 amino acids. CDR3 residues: CASNVLTNYEQYF. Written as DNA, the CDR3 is TGTGCCAGCAACGTCCTTACCAACTACGAGCAGTACTTC.

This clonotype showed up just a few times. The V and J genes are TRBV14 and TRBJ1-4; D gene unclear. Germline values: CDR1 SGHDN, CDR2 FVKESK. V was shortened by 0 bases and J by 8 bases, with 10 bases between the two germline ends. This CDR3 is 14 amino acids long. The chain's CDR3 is CASSQDGRGEKLFF. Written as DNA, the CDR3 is TGTGCCAGCAGCCAAGATGGGCGAGGCGAAAAACTGTTTTTT.

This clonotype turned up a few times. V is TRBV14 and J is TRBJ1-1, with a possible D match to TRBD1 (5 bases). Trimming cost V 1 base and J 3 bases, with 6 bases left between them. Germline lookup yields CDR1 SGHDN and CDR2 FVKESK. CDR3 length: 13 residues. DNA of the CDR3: TGTGCCAGCAGCCAAGGCAGGGACACTGAAGCTTTCTTT. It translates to CASSQGRDTEAFF.

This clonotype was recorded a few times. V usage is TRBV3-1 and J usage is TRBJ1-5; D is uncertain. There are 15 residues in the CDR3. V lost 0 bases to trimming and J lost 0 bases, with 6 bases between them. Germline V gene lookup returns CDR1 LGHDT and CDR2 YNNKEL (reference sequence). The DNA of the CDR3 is TGTGCCAGCAGCCAAGATCTCGTTAGCAATCAGCCCCAGCATTTT. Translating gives CASSQDLVSNQPQHF.

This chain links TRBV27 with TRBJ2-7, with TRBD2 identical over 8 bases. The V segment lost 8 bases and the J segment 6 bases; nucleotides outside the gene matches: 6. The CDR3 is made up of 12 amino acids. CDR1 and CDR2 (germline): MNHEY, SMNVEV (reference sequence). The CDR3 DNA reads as TGTGCCAGCGGGCGGGGGGCTGGCGAGCAGTACTTC. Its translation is CASGRGAGEQYF.

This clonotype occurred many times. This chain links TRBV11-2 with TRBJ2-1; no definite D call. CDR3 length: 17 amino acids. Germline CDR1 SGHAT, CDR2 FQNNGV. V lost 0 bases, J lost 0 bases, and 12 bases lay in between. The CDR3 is CASSLDQAIASYNEQFF. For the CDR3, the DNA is TGTGCCAGCAGCTTAGATCAGGCGATAGCCTCCTACAATGAGCAGTTCTTC. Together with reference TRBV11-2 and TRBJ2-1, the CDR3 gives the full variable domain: EAGVAQSPRYKIIEKRQSVAFWCNPISGHATLYWYQQILGQGPKLLIQFQNNGVVDDSQLPKDRFSAERLKGVDSTLKIQPAKLEDSAVYLCASSLDQAIASYNEQFFGPGTRLTVL.

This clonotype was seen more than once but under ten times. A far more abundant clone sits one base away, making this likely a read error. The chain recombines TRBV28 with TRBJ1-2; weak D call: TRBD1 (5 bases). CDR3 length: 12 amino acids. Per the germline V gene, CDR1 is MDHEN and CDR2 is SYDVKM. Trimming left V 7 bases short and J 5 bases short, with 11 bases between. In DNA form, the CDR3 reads TGTGCCAGCACCCTAGAGGGGTATGGCTACACCTTC. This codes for CASTLEGYGYTF.

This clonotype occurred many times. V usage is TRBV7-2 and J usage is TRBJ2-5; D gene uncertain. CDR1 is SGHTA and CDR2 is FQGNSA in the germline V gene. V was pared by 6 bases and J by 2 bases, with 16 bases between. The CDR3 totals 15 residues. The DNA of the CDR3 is TGTGCCAGCAGGCCCACCGGCAGCCGTCAAGAGACCCAGTACTTC. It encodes CASRPTGSRQETQYF.

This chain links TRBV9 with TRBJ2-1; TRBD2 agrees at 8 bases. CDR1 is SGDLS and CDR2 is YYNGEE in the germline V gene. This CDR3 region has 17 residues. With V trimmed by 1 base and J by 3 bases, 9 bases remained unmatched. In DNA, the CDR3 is TGTGCCAGCAGCGTAAGCGGGAGTTTGGAGAGCTACAATGAGCAGTTCTTC. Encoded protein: CASSVSGSLESYNEQFF.

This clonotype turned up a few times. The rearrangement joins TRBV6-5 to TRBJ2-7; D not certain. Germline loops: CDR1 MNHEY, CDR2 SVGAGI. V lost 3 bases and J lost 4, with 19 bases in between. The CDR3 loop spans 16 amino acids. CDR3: CASSYSRHLSWYEQYF. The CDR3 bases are TGTGCCAGCAGTTATTCCAGACACCTTAGCTGGTACGAGCAGTACTTC.

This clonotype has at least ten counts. In nucleotides, the CDR3 is TGCAGCGTTGAGACAGGACCACAAAAACTGTTTTTT. Translated: CSVETGPQKLFF. The chain carries TRBV29-1 and TRBJ1-4; TRBD1 might be the D (6 bases). This CDR3 spans 12 amino acids. From germline, CDR1 is SQVTM and CDR2 ANQGSEA. Trimming shortened V by 3 bases and J by 9 bases, and 11 bases separated the two germline ends.

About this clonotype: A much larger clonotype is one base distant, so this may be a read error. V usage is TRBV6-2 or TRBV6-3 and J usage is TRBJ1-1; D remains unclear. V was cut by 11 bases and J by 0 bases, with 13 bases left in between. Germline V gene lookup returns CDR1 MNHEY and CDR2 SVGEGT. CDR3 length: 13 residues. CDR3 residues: CAGTNTVNTEAFF. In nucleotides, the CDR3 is TGTGCCGGCACCAACACCGTGAACACTGAAGCTTTCTTT.

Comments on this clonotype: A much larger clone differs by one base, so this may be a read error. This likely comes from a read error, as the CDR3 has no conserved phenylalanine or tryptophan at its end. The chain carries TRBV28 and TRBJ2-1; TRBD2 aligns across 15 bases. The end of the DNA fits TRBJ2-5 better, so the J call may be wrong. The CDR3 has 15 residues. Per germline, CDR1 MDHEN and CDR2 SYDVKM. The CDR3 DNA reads TGTGCCAGCAGTAGGACTAGCGGGAGGGTGGAGACCCAGTACCTC. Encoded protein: CASSRTSGRVETQYL.

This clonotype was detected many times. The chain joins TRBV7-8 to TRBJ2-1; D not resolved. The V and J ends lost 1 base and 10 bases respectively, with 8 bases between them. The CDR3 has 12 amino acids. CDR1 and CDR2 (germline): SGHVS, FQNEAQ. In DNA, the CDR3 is TGTGCCAGCAGCTTAGGCCTGCGGGAGCAGTTCTTC. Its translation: CASSLGLREQFF.

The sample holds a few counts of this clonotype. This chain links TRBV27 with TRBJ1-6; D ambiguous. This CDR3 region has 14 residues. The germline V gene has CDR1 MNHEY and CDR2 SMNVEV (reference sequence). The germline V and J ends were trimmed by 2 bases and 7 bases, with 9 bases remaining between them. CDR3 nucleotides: TGTGCCAGCAGTTTAAGGGAGAACAATTCACCCCTCCACTTT. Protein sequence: CASSLRENNSPLHF.

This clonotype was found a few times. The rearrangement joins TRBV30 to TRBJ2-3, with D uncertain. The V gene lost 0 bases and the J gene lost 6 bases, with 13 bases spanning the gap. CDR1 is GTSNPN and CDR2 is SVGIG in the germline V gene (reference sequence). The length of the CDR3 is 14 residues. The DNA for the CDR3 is TGTGCCTGGAGTGTTGTTCAGGCACGCGATACGCAGTATTTT. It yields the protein CAWSVVQARDTQYF.

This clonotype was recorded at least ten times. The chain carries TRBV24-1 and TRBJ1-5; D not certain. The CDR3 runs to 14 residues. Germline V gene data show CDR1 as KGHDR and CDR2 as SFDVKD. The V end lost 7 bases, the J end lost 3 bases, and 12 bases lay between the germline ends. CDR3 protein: CATSRRDINQPQHF. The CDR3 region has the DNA TGTGCCACCAGCCGCCGTGATATCAATCAGCCCCAGCATTTT.

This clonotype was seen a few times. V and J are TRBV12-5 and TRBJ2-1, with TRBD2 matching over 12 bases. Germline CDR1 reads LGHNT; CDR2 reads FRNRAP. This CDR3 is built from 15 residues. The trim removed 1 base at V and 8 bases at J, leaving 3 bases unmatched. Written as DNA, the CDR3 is TGTGCTAGTGGTTTGGGCTCTAGCGGGAGGGATGAGCAGTTCTTC. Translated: CASGLGSSGRDEQFF.

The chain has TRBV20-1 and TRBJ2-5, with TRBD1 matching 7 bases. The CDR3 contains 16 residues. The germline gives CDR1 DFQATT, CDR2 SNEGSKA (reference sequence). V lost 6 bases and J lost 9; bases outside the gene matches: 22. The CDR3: CSAAPLTGQVVVAQYF. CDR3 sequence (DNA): TGCAGTGCGGCGCCCTTGACAGGGCAGGTCGTTGTGGCCCAGTACTTC.

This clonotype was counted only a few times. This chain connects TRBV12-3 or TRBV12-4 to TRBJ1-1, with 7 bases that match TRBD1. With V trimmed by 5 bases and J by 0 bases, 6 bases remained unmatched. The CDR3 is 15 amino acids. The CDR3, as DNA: TGTGCCAGCAGTAGCCGGGGACAGTTGAACACTGAAGCTTTCTTT. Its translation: CASSSRGQLNTEAFF.

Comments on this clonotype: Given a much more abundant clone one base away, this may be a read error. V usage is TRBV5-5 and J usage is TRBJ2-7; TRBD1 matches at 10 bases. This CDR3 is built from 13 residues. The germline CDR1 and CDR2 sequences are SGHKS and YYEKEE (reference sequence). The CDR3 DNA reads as TGTGCCAGCGGTAGACAGGGGGCCTACGAGCAGTGCTTC. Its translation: CASGRQGAYEQCF.

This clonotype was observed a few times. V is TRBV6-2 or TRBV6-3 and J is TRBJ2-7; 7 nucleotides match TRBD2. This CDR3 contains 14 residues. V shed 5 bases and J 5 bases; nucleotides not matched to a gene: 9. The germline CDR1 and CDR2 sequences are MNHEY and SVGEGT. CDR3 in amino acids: CASSEVSGGHEQYF. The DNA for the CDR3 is TGTGCCAGCAGTGAGGTTTCGGGAGGCCACGAGCAGTACTTC.

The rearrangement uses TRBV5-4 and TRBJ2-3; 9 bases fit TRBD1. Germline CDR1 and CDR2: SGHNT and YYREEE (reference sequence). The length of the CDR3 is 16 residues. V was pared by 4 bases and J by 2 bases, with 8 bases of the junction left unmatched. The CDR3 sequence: CASSVYRGRNTDTQYF. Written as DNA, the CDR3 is TGTGCCAGCAGCGTATACAGGGGGCGAAACACAGATACGCAGTATTTT. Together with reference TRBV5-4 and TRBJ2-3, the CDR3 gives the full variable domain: ETGVTQSPTHLIKTRGQQVTLRCSSQSGHNTVSWYQQALGQGPQFIFQYYREEENGRGNFPPRFSGLQFPNYSSELNVNALELDDSALYLCASSVYRGRNTDTQYFGPGTRLTVL.

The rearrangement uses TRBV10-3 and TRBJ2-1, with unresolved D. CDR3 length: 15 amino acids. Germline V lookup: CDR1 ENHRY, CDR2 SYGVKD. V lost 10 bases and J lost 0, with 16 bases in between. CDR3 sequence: CASEPARGSYNEQFF. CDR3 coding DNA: TGTGCCAGCGAACCAGCCAGAGGCTCCTACAATGAGCAGTTCTTC.

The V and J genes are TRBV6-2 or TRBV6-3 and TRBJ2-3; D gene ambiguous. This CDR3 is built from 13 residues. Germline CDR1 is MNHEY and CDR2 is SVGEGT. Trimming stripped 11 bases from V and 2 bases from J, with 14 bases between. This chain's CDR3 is CAGSPQYTDTQYF. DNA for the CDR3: TGTGCCGGCTCGCCTCAGTACACAGATACGCAGTATTTT.

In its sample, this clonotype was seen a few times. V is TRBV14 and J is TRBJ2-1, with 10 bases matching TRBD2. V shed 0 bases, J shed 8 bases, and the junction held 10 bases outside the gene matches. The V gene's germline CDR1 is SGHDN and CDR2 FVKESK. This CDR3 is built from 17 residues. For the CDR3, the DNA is TGTGCCAGCAGCCAAGATATACTAGCGGGGATGTTCGATGAGCAGTTCTTC. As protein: CASSQDILAGMFDEQFF. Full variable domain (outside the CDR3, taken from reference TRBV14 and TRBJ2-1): EAGVTQFPSHSVIEKGQTVTLRCDPISGHDNLYWYRRVMGKEIKFLLHFVKESKQDESGMPNNRFLAERTGGTYSTLKVQPAELEDSGVYFCASSQDILAGMFDEQFFGPGTRLTVL.